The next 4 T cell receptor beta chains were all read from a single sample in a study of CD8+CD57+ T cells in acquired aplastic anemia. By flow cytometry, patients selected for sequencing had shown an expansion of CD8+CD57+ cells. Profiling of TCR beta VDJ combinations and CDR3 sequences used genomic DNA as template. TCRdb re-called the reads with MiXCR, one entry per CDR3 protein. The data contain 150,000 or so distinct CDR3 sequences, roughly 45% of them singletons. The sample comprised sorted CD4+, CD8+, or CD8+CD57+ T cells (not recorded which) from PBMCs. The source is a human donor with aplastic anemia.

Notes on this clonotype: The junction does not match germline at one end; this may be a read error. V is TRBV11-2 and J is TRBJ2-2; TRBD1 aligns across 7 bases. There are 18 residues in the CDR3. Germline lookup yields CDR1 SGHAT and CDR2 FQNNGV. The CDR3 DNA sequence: TGTGCCAGCAGGTTGATGGGACAGACCCTTCGAGACACCGGGGAGCTGCTTTTT. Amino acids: CASRLMGQTLRDTGELLF.

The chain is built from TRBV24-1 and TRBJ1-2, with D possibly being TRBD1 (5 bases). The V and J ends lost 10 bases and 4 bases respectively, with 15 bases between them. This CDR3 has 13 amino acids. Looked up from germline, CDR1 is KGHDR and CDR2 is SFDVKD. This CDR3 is CATSDSPGYGYTF. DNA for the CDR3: TGTGCCACTTCAGACAGTCCTGGCTATGGCTACACCTTC.

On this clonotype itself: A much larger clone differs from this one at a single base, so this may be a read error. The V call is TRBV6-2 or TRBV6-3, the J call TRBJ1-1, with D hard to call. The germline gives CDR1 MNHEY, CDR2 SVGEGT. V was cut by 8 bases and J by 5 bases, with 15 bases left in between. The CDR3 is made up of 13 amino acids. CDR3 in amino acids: CASGLGRGTEAFF. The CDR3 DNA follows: TGTGCCAGCGGCCTCGGACGAGGGACTGAAGCTTTCTTT.

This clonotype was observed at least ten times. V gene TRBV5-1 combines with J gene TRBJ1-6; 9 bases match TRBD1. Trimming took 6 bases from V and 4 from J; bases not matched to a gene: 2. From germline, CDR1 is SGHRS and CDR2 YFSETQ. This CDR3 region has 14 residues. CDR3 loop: CASKGTGYNSPLHF. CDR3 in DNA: TGCGCCAGCAAGGGGACAGGGTATAATTCACCCCTCCACTTT.